This T cell receptor (beta chain) was sequenced for a study of post-analysis software for immune sequencing data. Unique molecular identifiers tagged the TCR beta cDNA libraries. Using its own MiXCR run on the PCR reads, TCRdb lists one record per CDR3 protein. The table includes fewer than 900,000 distinct CDR3 sequences, 35% to 55% detected once. The CDR3 contains 16 residues. Germline V gives CDR1 DFQATT, CDR2 SNEGSKA (reference sequence). V shed 6 bases and J shed 1 base, with 18 bases lying between them. Remarks on this clonotype: Its antigen remains unknown.

General observations from the study: In patients, TRBV5-6, TRBV5-1 and TRBV20-1 belonged to roughly five TRBV segments found more frequently than in controls. Controls had significantly higher normalized Chao1 diversity than multiple sclerosis patients.

Sequenced sample: blood. The sequence was collected from a girl aged 5-17 years with multiple sclerosis. The rearrangement joins TRBV20-1 to TRBJ2-2; possible D gene TRBD2, 6 bases. CDR3 nucleotide sequence: TGCAGTGCCCACATGGAGGGCCTAAGGAACACCGGGGAGCTGTTTTTT. It is translated as CSAHMEGLRNTGELFF.